These 26 T cell receptor beta chains originate from one sample sequenced in a study of blood T cell repertoires in COVID-19. Using immunoSEQ multiplex PCR, the repertoire was profiled, and TCRdb retains in-frame clones only, with some absent. Seen here are 130,000 to 150,000 clones, 88% observed once, and the top ten hold roughly a tenth. Sequenced sample: peripheral blood. The receptors originated from a middle-aged man with active or convalescent COVID-19.

The chain has TRBV6-1 and TRBJ2-1; D gene unclear. Germline V gene sequence: CDR1 MNHNS, CDR2 SASEGT. The CDR3 is made up of 17 amino acids. Trimming stripped 4 bases from V and 0 bases from J, with 16 bases between. This CDR3 is CASSAATVMSSYNEQFF. In DNA, the CDR3 is TGTGCCAGCAGTGCGGCAACAGTCATGAGCTCCTACAATGAGCAGTTCTTC.

The rearrangement links TRBV7-9 to TRBJ1-2, with D possibly TRBD1 on 6 matching bases. The CDR3 runs 15 residues. Germline V gives CDR1 SEHNR, CDR2 FQNEAQ (reference sequence). The V end was cut by 1 base, the J end by 5 bases, with 14 bases between. CDR3 DNA sequence: TGTGCCAGCAGCTTAGAGGCGGTGGGGGCGTATGGCTACACCTTC. Its protein product is CASSLEAVGAYGYTF. Variable domain in full (rest from reference TRBV7-9 and TRBJ1-2): DTGVSQNPRHKITKRGQNVTFRCDPISEHNRLYWYRQTLGQGPEFLTYFQNEAQLEKSRLLSDRFSAERPKGSFSTLEIQRTEQGDSAMYLCASSLEAVGAYGYTFGSGTRLTVV.

This clone was counted only a few times. The chain employs TRBV5-8 and TRBJ1-5; no clear D gene. The CDR3 contains 13 residues. Between the trimmed V and J ends, which lost 5 bases and 0 bases, there was a span of 6 bases. Per germline, CDR1 SGHTS and CDR2 YDEGEE. In DNA form, the CDR3 reads TGTGCCAGCAGTCGTTATAGCAATCAGCCCCAGCATTTT. Translated, it gives CASSRYSNQPQHF. The whole variable domain, remainder taken from reference TRBV5-8 and TRBJ1-5, is EAGVTQSPTHLIKTRGQQATLRCSPISGHTSVYWYQQALGLGLQFLLWYDEGEERNRGNFPPRFSGRQFPNYSSELNVNALELEDSALYLCASSRYSNQPQHFGDGTRLSIL.

The chain carries TRBV18 and TRBJ2-2, with D tentatively TRBD1 (5 bases). Germline CDR1 KGHSH, CDR2 LQKENI. V lost 3 bases and J lost 3, with 8 bases in between. This CDR3 spans 14 amino acids. The CDR3 reads CASSPPGYTGELFF. CDR3 nucleotide sequence: TGTGCCAGCTCACCCCCAGGGTACACCGGGGAGCTGTTTTTT.

This chain joins TRBV7-8 and TRBJ2-7; D not certain. The germline V gene has CDR1 SGHVS and CDR2 FQNEAQ. The ends were cut back, 1 base at V and 5 bases at J, with 12 bases in the middle. The CDR3 consists of 14 residues. The CDR3 spells CASSLESRPHEQYF. The DNA for the CDR3 is TGTGCCAGCAGCTTAGAGAGCAGGCCCCACGAGCAGTACTTC.

The V gene is TRBV2, the J gene TRBJ1-4; 7 bases are a match to TRBD1. CDR1 is SNHLY, CDR2 FYNNEI, per germline. The CDR3 spans 13 residues. V shed 6 bases, J shed 6 bases, and the junction held 4 bases outside the gene matches. Written as DNA, the CDR3 is TGTGCCAGCAGAGGCAGGGGGGATGAAAAACTGTTTTTT. Amino acids: CASRGRGDEKLFF.

The chain joins TRBV6-6 to TRBJ1-5; D is perhaps TRBD1 (6 bases). The CDR3 totals 15 residues. With 2 bases removed from V and 7 bases from J, the gap between germline ends came to 15 bases. The germline V gene encodes CDR1 MNHNY and CDR2 SVGAGI (reference sequence). DNA for the CDR3: TGTGCCAGCAGTTACGTACAGGGAGTAGGACAGCCCCAGCATTTT. It codes for CASSYVQGVGQPQHF.

The chain employs TRBV3-1 (or the pseudogene TRBV3-2) and TRBJ2-7; D may be TRBD2 (6 bases). Germline V CDR1 and CDR2: LGHDT, YNNKEL (reference sequence). The V end was cut by 4 bases, the J end by 4 bases, with 14 bases between. The CDR3 runs to 14 residues. In nucleotides, the CDR3 is TGTGCCAGCAGCCGTGGAGGGGAAGATTACGAGCAGTACTTC. This sequence encodes CASSRGGEDYEQYF.

This sequence joins TRBV14 and TRBJ1-4; possibly TRBD1 for D (5 bases). CDR3 length equals 14 residues. Between the trimmed V and J ends, which lost 4 bases and 10 bases, there was a span of 16 bases. Germline CDR1 is SGHDN and CDR2 is FVKESK. CDR3 in DNA: TGTGCCAGCAGCCTGGGGAGGGCCCAGGGAAAACTGTTTTTT. Its translation is CASSLGRAQGKLFF.

The V call is TRBV19, the J call TRBJ1-3, with TRBD1 as a possible D gene (5 bases). Germline V gene data show CDR1 as LNHDA and CDR2 as SQIVND (reference sequence). This CDR3 has 16 residues. The V gene lost 3 bases and the J gene lost 4 bases, with 16 bases spanning the gap. The DNA for the CDR3 is TGTGCCAGTAGTATCGGGGGAGCCGAGCTCGGAAACACCATATATTTT. As protein: CASSIGGAELGNTIYF.

In this sample, this clone turned up once. This chain joins TRBV19 and TRBJ1-2; a weak D match, TRBD1 (6 bases). Germline V gives CDR1 LNHDA, CDR2 SQIVND (reference sequence). V was pared by 5 bases and J by 10 bases, with 20 bases between. This CDR3 spans 14 amino acids. The DNA of the CDR3 is TGTGCCAGTAGTTCGGGACACCGGGGACGTGCCTACACCTTC. This codes for CASSSGHRGRAYTF.

This chain connects TRBV7-9 to TRBJ2-1; the D gene is possibly TRBD2 (6 bases). V lost 1 base and J lost 0, with 19 bases in between. Germline-derived CDR1 and CDR2 are SEHNR and FQNEAQ (reference sequence). There are 19 residues in the CDR3. CDR3 sequence (DNA): TGTGCCAGCAGCTTAGTGACTACCTTCTTGGAGGGCTCCTACAATGAGCAGTTCTTC. Amino acids: CASSLVTTFLEGSYNEQFF.

The chain recombines TRBV15 with TRBJ1-1, with 7 bases aligning to TRBD1. Germline CDR1 is LNHNV and CDR2 is YYDKDF (reference sequence). The CDR3 runs 19 residues. V shed 0 bases, J shed 3 bases, and the junction held 16 bases outside the gene matches. Written as DNA, the CDR3 is TGTGCCACCAGCAGAGATAATGCCGCAGGGGGGCTTGGAGACACTGAAGCTTTCTTT. This gives the protein CATSRDNAAGGLGDTEAFF.

V gene TRBV9 combines with J gene TRBJ2-1; 12 bases are shared with TRBD2. V lost 1 base, J lost 3 bases, and 8 bases stayed unmatched. Germline CDR1 is SGDLS and CDR2 is YYNGEE. This CDR3 has 18 amino acids. This chain's CDR3 is CASSVTPRLAGVYNEQFF. The CDR3 DNA follows: TGTGCCAGCAGCGTAACTCCCCGACTAGCGGGAGTCTACAATGAGCAGTTCTTC.

The V gene is TRBV28, the J gene TRBJ1-4, with 11 bases that match TRBD1. The CDR3 sequence is 14 residues long. The germline V gene has CDR1 MDHEN and CDR2 SYDVKM. Losses at the gene ends were 8 bases for V and 7 bases for J; bases not matched to a gene: 6. This chain's CDR3 is CASGPGTGGEKLFF. CDR3 coding DNA: TGTGCCAGCGGTCCCGGGACAGGGGGTGAAAAACTGTTTTTT.

This chain connects TRBV24-1 to TRBJ2-1; D perhaps matches TRBD2 (6 bases). CDR3 length: 15 amino acids. Germline CDR1 is KGHDR and CDR2 is SFDVKD. The V and J ends lost 4 bases and 2 bases respectively, with 11 bases between them. The CDR3 sequence: CATSESRGAYNEQFF. CDR3 in DNA: TGTGCCACCAGTGAATCGCGGGGAGCCTACAATGAGCAGTTCTTC.

CDR3 nucleotides: TGCGCCAGCAGCCCAGGGACAGCTCAAGAGACCCAGTACTTC. Translating it yields CASSPGTAQETQYF. V and J are TRBV5-1 and TRBJ2-5, with TRBD1 matching over 7 bases. Per the germline V gene, CDR1 is SGHRS and CDR2 is YFSETQ. With 4 bases clipped from V and 2 bases from J, the junction kept 5 bases outside the gene matches. The length of the CDR3 is 14 residues.

The rearrangement links TRBV7-9 to TRBJ2-7; the D gene is possibly TRBD2 (7 bases). This CDR3 has 13 residues. The V and J ends lost 5 bases and 6 bases respectively, with 14 bases between them. Germline V gene lookup returns CDR1 SEHNR and CDR2 FQNEAQ (reference sequence). The CDR3 here is CASSRGARGEQYF. The DNA for the CDR3 is TGTGCCAGCAGCCGGGGGGCGCGCGGCGAGCAGTACTTC.

This chain connects TRBV28 to TRBJ1-1; no clear D. In germline, CDR1 is MDHEN, CDR2 SYDVKM. The CDR3 totals 14 residues. V was trimmed by 2 bases and J by 6 bases, leaving 13 bases between them. Here the CDR3 reads CASSLSFGGSEAFF. For the CDR3, the DNA is TGTGCCAGCAGTTTAAGTTTTGGAGGGTCTGAAGCTTTCTTT.

The rearrangement uses TRBV3-1 (or the pseudogene TRBV3-2) and TRBJ2-3; possible D gene TRBD1, 7 bases. V was cut by 5 bases and J by 3 bases, with 18 bases left in between. This CDR3 has 16 residues. CDR1 and CDR2 (germline): LGHDT, YNNKEL (reference sequence). CDR3 loop: CASSSLTGRFTDTQYF. Here the CDR3 DNA reads TGTGCCAGCAGCTCCCTGACAGGGAGGTTTACAGATACGCAGTATTTT.

The chain recombines TRBV20-1 with TRBJ2-1; unclear D gene. The V gene lost 5 bases and the J gene lost 8 bases, with 10 bases spanning the gap. CDR3 size: 11 residues. Germline values: CDR1 DFQATT, CDR2 SNEGSKA (reference sequence). Here the CDR3 DNA reads TGCAGTGCTCCCGAACGGGATGAGCAGTTCTTC. Its protein is CSAPERDEQFF.

This clone is a singleton in its sample. The chain employs TRBV4-1 and TRBJ2-7; 10 bases map to TRBD2. The CDR3 is 16 residues long. V shed 0 bases and J 3 bases; nucleotides not matched to a gene: 5. The germline gives CDR1 MGHRA, CDR2 YSYEKL. This CDR3 is CASSQDTSGAIYEQYF. DNA of the CDR3: TGCGCCAGCAGCCAAGATACTAGCGGGGCCATCTACGAGCAGTACTTC.

This chain uses TRBV7-9 with TRBJ2-3; TRBD2 is a possible D gene (5 bases). This CDR3 region has 14 residues. Germline V gene data show CDR1 as SEHNR and CDR2 as FQNEAQ (reference sequence). Trimming left V 1 base short and J 7 bases short, with 12 bases between. CDR3 residues: CASSLVGRTYTQYF. CDR3 sequence (DNA): TGTGCCAGCAGCTTAGTTGGCAGGACTTATACGCAGTATTTT. Filled out from reference TRBV7-9 and TRBJ2-3, the complete variable domain reads DTGVSQNPRHKITKRGQNVTFRCDPISEHNRLYWYRQTLGQGPEFLTYFQNEAQLEKSRLLSDRFSAERPKGSFSTLEIQRTEQGDSAMYLCASSLVGRTYTQYFGPGTRLTVL.

The genes are TRBV29-1 and TRBJ2-5, with TRBD1 matching 9 bases. This CDR3 comprises 16 residues. Germline CDR1 is SQVTM and CDR2 is ANQGSEA. V gave up 8 bases and J gave up 4 bases; unmatched junction bases: 17. DNA of the CDR3: TGCAGCACTCAACGCCCTAGGACAGGGGAGGGAGAGACCCAGTACTTC. Amino acid sequence: CSTQRPRTGEGETQYF.

This chain connects TRBV19 to TRBJ1-3; 10 nucleotides line up with TRBD1. The CDR3 is 13 residues long. Germline V CDR1 and CDR2: LNHDA, SQIVND (reference sequence). V was clipped by 8 bases and J by 5 bases; unmatched bases: 3. CDR3 loop: CASSTGGRNTIYF. The CDR3 DNA sequence: TGTGCCAGTTCGACAGGGGGCAGAAACACCATATATTTT.

The J gene is TRBJ1-3, the V gene TRBV9; D is undetermined. V shed 2 bases and J shed 0 bases, with 9 bases lying between them. The germline gives CDR1 SGDLS, CDR2 YYNGEE. The CDR3 totals 15 residues. CDR3 sequence reads: CASSVEPVSGNTIYF. The DNA for the CDR3 is TGTGCCAGCAGCGTCGAACCGGTCTCTGGAAACACCATATATTTT.